One sample yielded the 10 T cell receptor beta chains listed below, sequenced in a study of T-cell reconstitution after alpha-beta-depleted transplantation in children. No antigens are known for them. Unique molecular identifiers tagged the TCRbeta library. MiXCR, run by TCRdb on the PCR reads, gives a single entry per CDR3 protein. The sample yields approximately 300,000 distinct CDR3 sequences, just over 7.5% seen once. Study-wide results and caveats: A year post-transplant, T-cell counts and diversity derived mostly from newly produced T cells.

The specimen comprised peripheral blood, sampled 360 days after TCRalphabeta/CD19-depleted stem cell transplant. All receptors derive from a female patient younger than 10 who had a stem cell transplant for Fanconi anemia, so the T cells may come from the graft donor.

This clonotype was counted at least ten times. The chain recombines TRBV7-2 with TRBJ1-4; D is ambiguous. Germline assignment: CDR1 SGHTA and CDR2 FQGNSA. This CDR3 has 16 residues. The germline V and J ends were trimmed by 5 bases and 0 bases, with 13 bases remaining between them. The CDR3 nucleotides read TGTGCCAGCAGCCTGGGTAGAGGCGCAACTAATGAAAAACTGTTTTTT. This gives the protein CASSLGRGATNEKLFF.

The V call is TRBV19, the J call TRBJ1-1; TRBD1 might be the D (5 bases). CDR1 LNHDA and CDR2 SQIVND come from the germline V gene (reference sequence). V lost 7 bases and J 4 bases, leaving 10 bases between the germline ends. The CDR3 is 12 amino acids. CDR3 protein: CASKVGGTEAFF. The CDR3 DNA reads as TGTGCCAGTAAGGTTGGGGGCACTGAAGCTTTCTTT.

This clonotype was recorded at least ten times. The V call is TRBV6-2 or TRBV6-3, the J call TRBJ1-1; D remains unclear. The CDR3 is 14 amino acids. Germline CDR1 is MNHEY and CDR2 is SVGEGT. The ends were cut back, 7 bases at V and 6 bases at J, with 18 bases in the middle. The CDR3, as DNA: TGTGCCAGCACCCCGGGAGCAGTTACGGCTGAAGCTTTCTTT. It codes for CASTPGAVTAEAFF.

The sample holds many counts of this clonotype. This rearrangement joins TRBV7-9 to TRBJ2-2, with D possibly TRBD2 on 6 matching bases. This CDR3 region has 17 residues. V gave up 2 bases and J gave up 4 bases, with 17 bases separating them. CDR1 and CDR2 from the germline V gene are SEHNR and FQNEAQ (reference sequence). The CDR3 here is CASSLWDFRDFTGELFF. CDR3 nucleotides: TGTGCCAGCAGCTTATGGGACTTCCGGGACTTCACCGGGGAGCTGTTTTTT.

The chain links TRBV18 to TRBJ1-6; TRBD1 might be the D (5 bases). With 2 bases removed from V and 13 bases from J, the gap between germline ends came to 18 bases. CDR1 is KGHSH, CDR2 LQKENI, per germline. The CDR3 sequence is 15 residues long. The CDR3 DNA is TGTGCCAGCTCACCAAGGACGGGGGATAGGTCTCCCCTCCACTTT. Its translation is CASSPRTGDRSPLHF.

The table lists this clonotype with many counts. The rearrangement links TRBV29-1 to TRBJ2-3; D tentatively fits TRBD1 or TRBD2 (5 bases each). V lost 7 bases to trimming and J lost 0 bases, with 17 bases between them. Germline values: CDR1 SQVTM, CDR2 ANQGSEA. The CDR3 contains 15 residues. The CDR3 reads CSAGHRDGSTDTQYF. CDR3 sequence (DNA): TGCAGCGCTGGACACCGGGACGGTAGCACAGATACGCAGTATTTT.

This clonotype was detected a few times. The V call is TRBV2, the J call TRBJ1-3; tentatively, D is TRBD1 (5 bases). Germline CDR1 reads SNHLY; CDR2 reads FYNNEI. The V end was cut by 3 bases, the J end by 2 bases, with 11 bases between. This CDR3 region has 15 residues. CDR3 in DNA: TGTGCCAGCAGTGAGGTGCTGGGGGCTGGAAACACCATATATTTT. Protein sequence: CASSEVLGAGNTIYF.

In the case of this clonotype: A much more abundant neighbour one base away suggests this may be a read error. The chain combines TRBV7-9 with TRBJ1-5, with D maybe TRBD1 (5 bases). The germline V and J ends were trimmed by 1 base and 7 bases, with 8 bases remaining between them. CDR3 size: 13 residues. The germline CDR1 and CDR2 sequences are SEHNR and FQNEAQ (reference sequence). CDR3 loop: CASSLGGWQPQHF. The CDR3 nucleotides are TGTGCCAGCAGCTTAGGGGGGTGGCAGCCCCAGCATTTT.

This clonotype was observed a handful of times. The rearrangement links TRBV21-1 to TRBJ1-5. TRBV21-1 constitutes a pseudogene. The CDR3 has 16 residues. CDR3 in amino acids: CASSKRGGVGNQPQHF. The DNA for the CDR3 is TGTGCCAGCAGCAAAAGGGGAGGAGTTGGCAATCAGCCCCAGCATTTT.

The sample holds a few counts of this clonotype. The chain has TRBV18 and TRBJ1-1; D remains ambiguous. The CDR3 consists of 15 residues. Germline lookup yields CDR1 KGHSH and CDR2 LQKENI. V was cut by 5 bases and J by 4 bases, with 17 bases left in between. CDR3 coding DNA: TGTGCCAGCTCAGTTAAGGGCGGTCGGAGCACTGAAGCTTTCTTT. Translating gives CASSVKGGRSTEAFF.